The entry below describes one T cell receptor beta chain. This clonotype was observed at least ten times. Its antigen is not yet known. No much larger clonotype is one base removed from it; base qualities were not supplied. The hyperthyroidism patients were between 18 and 65 years old and newly diagnosed, with a disease duration of less than 2 months. Any patient with an uncontrolled infection, another autoimmune disease, pregnancy or lactation was excluded. Clinical symptoms, serum thyroxine and TRAb, thyroid ultrasound, and orbital computed tomography formed the basis for the diagnoses. Blood from progressor patients was drawn when they were first diagnosed with hyperthyroidism, before any ophthalmopathy symptoms appeared. PBMCs were separated from under 12 ml of fresh peripheral blood using Ficoll-Paque density gradient centrifugation. Patients classed as progressors first received a Graves' hyperthyroidism diagnosis and then went on to develop ophthalmopathy during follow-up. Trizol reagent was used to extract total RNA, and RNA quality was then checked on an Agilent 2100 Bioanalyzer.

The TCR beta CDR3 regions were amplified from the RNA transcripts. A first-round RT-PCR of the TCR CDR3 used the HTBI primer set with the Qiagen OneStep RT-PCR kit. Libraries were constructed in a second round of multiplex PCR, after which size selection and purification were performed. Sequencing of the libraries was done on an Illumina HiSeq2000 using paired-end 100 bp reads. Processing in the source paper ran as follows. Raw data were processed with SOAPnuke, discarding reads with adapters, uncalled bases, mean Phred below 15, or no exact constant-primer or identifier match. High-quality paired reads were merged using COPE v1.2.5, and each unique nucleotide sequence was defined as a clonotype. MiTCR v1.1 was used to align clonotypes to the IMGT TRBV, TRBD and TRBJ reference segments. The analysis included only V-J combinations with a frequency above 0.0001, which together covered 99% to 99.2% of the repertoires. A TCS score was defined as the ratio of F50 (clonal expansion) to E x V (chaos), with BLOSUM62-based TCRdist applied between CDR3 peptides within each V-J. Welch's t-statistics and random forest reduced roughly 540 V-J features to 13, which were used in a naive Bayes classifier (R e1071). TCRdb reanalyzed the raw reads on its own, using fastp at Q25 for trimming and MiXCR for clone calling, and kept in-frame beta chains. Rows merge per CDR3 protein into single entries with the most common DNA and genes. TCRdb, not the authors, supplied the V and J calls. In all, the sample holds about 350,000 distinct CDR3 sequences, and roughly 15% of those were seen once. The ten largest clones capture more than 30% of the sample.

This record belongs to a study of T cells in Graves' hyperthyroidism and ophthalmopathy (dated by TCRdb to between 2017 and 2020). Study-wide context: Peripheral blood was collected at initial diagnosis, before any treatment. Thyroid tissue and blood T-cell repertoires from about six Graves' hyperthyroidism patients were also compared in the study. Whether ophthalmopathy could be predicted prospectively was tested in an independent validation cohort made up of fewer than 20 hyperthyroidism patients plus 17 patients who later progressed to ophthalmopathy. TCR V-J signatures able to tell the groups apart were searched for in a discovery cohort of 90 to 100 patients, of whom around 43 had Graves' ophthalmopathy and 57 had stable Graves' hyperthyroidism. The 75 to 100 discovery patients were divided at random into training and test sets in a 7:3 ratio. After blood sampling, hyperthyroidism patients were treated with methimazole at a starting dose of 30 mg daily, and ophthalmopathy patients were treated with high-dose intravenous methylprednisolone. The paper reports TCR Vbeta CDR3 sequencing of 130 to 150 peripheral blood samples: around 45 ophthalmopathy, about 75 hyperthyroidism and 17 progressor patients.

Study-level results and caveats: Ophthalmopathy was separated from stable hyperthyroidism by a 13 V-J signature model, with approximately 89% sensitivity and about 81% specificity obtained in cross-validation and 80%/75% obtained in testing. Sample size was not statistically predetermined, and blinding of investigators to group allocation was not performed. Most expanded thyroid clonotypes (frequency above 0.001) were also found in blood, which suggests that blood repertoires may mirror thyroid immune responses. In validation, the model predicted progression to ophthalmopathy a median of about 6.5 months before onset, with approximately 71% sensitivity and 72.22% specificity.

CDR3 length: 12 amino acids, cysteine to phenylalanine. Of the read, only the CDR3 DNA is kept; its 36 bases are in frame from base 1. V drops 5 bases and J drops 10 bases, leaving 11 bases in between. The chain employs TRBV12-3 or TRBV12-4 and TRBJ2-2, with TRBD2 perhaps the D gene, on 6 matching bases. The sequenced sample consisted of blood. This TCR derives from a woman between 25 and 40 years old with Graves' hyperthyroidism that later progressed to Graves' ophthalmopathy. The DNA is TGTGCCAGCAGTCCGGCGGGAACGGAGCTGTTTTTT. Its translation reads: CASSPAGTELFF.